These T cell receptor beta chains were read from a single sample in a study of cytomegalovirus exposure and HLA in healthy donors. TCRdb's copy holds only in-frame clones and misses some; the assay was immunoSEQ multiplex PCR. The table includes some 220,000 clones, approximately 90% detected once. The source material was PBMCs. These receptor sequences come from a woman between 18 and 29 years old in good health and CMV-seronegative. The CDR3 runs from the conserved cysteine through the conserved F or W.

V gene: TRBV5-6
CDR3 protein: CASSFISSGPYEQYF

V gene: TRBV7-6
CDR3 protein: CASSSGLAGSDTQYF

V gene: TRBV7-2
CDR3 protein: CASSLEKTTNEQFF

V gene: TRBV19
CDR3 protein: CASNQGILGNSPLHF

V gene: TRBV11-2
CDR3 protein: CASSPIQGITEAFF

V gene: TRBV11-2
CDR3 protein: CASSLDTVYGYTF

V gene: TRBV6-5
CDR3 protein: CASSYSLGSNQPQHF

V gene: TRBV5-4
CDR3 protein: CASGEQGVYGYTF

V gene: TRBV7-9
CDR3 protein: CSSSRDRGPSNQPQHF

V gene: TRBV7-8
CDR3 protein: CASSRIRRDEQYF

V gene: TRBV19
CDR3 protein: CASSHPRRQGDRPQHF

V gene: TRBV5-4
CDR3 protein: CASSGTGTSTDTQYF

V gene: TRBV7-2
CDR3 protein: CASSTGLNYEQYF

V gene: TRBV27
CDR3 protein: CAVSGVPLAKNIQYF

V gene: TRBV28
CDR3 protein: CASSPSSAESYNEQFF

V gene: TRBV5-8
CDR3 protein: CASSLGPGELFF

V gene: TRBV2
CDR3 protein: CASTPLALSSYNEQFF

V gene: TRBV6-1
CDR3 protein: CASSDNAGFSWGNTIYF

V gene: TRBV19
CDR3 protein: CASSIDKTSGGHNEQFF

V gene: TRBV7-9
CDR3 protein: CASSYGRGYKNIQYF

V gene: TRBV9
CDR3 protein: CASSVGDRGRTGELFF

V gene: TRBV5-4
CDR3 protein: CASSLDSAKNIQYF

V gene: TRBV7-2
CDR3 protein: CASSFTRVSDNEQFF

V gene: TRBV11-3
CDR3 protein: CASSPTTGGGGYTF